The 21 T cell receptor beta chains reported below all come from one sample, sequenced in a study of cytomegalovirus exposure and HLA in healthy donors. The PCR ran on 60 Vbeta and 13 Jbeta primers. Measured with immunoSEQ multiplex PCR; TCRdb has only the in-frame clones, and not every one. The profile shows about 140,000 clones, just over 70% of them singletons. Sequencing was performed on PBMCs. All receptors derive from a woman aged 25-40 years in good health and CMV-seronegative.

This rearrangement joins TRBV2 to TRBJ1-2; D unclear. CDR3 length equals 12 residues. V was shortened by 2 bases and J by 4 bases, with 5 bases between the two germline ends. Germline CDR1 SNHLY, CDR2 FYNNEI. CDR3 amino acids: CASSEMAYGYTF. The DNA of the CDR3 is TGTGCCAGCAGTGAAATGGCCTATGGCTACACCTTC.

This clone has only a few counts. The chain joins TRBV5-4 to TRBJ2-3; unclear D gene. Trimming stripped 1 base from V and 0 bases from J, with 12 bases between. This CDR3 is built from 16 residues. Looked up from germline, CDR1 is SGHNT and CDR2 is YYREEE (reference sequence). The CDR3 DNA reads TGTGCCAGCAGCTTGTCTCTAGGCCTGAGCACAGATACGCAGTATTTT. This sequence encodes CASSLSLGLSTDTQYF.

For this clone: The sample has other DNA sequences that encode this CDR3 too. The chain recombines TRBV2 with TRBJ1-5, with D uncertain. The CDR3 is 11 residues long. The germline V gene encodes CDR1 SNHLY and CDR2 FYNNEI. Trimming stripped 6 bases from V and 3 bases from J, with 3 bases between. Here the CDR3 DNA reads TGTGCCAGCAGCCTCAATCAGCCCCAGCATTTT. Its translation is CASSLNQPQHF.

V and J are TRBV13 and TRBJ1-1, with D perhaps matching TRBD1 (6 bases). The CDR3 loop spans 14 amino acids. Germline V gene data show CDR1 as PRHDT and CDR2 as FYEKMQ (reference sequence). The V gene lost 5 bases and the J gene lost 5 bases, with 15 bases spanning the gap. The CDR3 nucleotides read TGTGCCAGCAGCACACCCAGGGGTTGGACTGAAGCTTTCTTT. Translated: CASSTPRGWTEAFF.

This clone was picked up a small number of times. V usage is TRBV9 and J usage is TRBJ1-2, with 11 bases fitting TRBD1. V shed 4 bases and J 3 bases; nucleotides not matched to a gene: 5. The V gene's germline CDR1 is SGDLS and CDR2 YYNGEE. The CDR3 spans 15 residues. CDR3 coding DNA: TGTGCCAGCAGCTCCACGGGACAGGGGGACTATGGCTACACCTTC. Residues: CASSSTGQGDYGYTF.

The rearrangement joins TRBV7-2 to TRBJ1-2; a possible D gene is TRBD1 (6 bases). Germline CDR1 is SGHTA and CDR2 is FQGNSA. This CDR3 contains 15 residues. V shed 2 bases and J shed 4 bases, with 14 bases lying between them. The CDR3 nucleotides are TGTGCCAGCAGCTTATCACCGACAGGCCCCTATGGCTACACCTTC. Translated: CASSLSPTGPYGYTF. Filled out from reference TRBV7-2 and TRBJ1-2, the complete variable domain reads GAGVSQSPSNKVTEKGKDVELRCDPISGHTALYWYRQSLGQGLEFLIYFQGNSAPDKSGLPSDRFSAERTGGSVSTLTIQRTQQEDSAVYLCASSLSPTGPYGYTFGSGTRLTVV.

This clone was seen a single time. The chain combines TRBV7-9 with TRBJ2-7; the match to TRBD1 covers 7 bases. V lost 5 bases to trimming and J lost 4 bases; unmatched junction nucleotides: 5. The germline CDR1 and CDR2 sequences are SEHNR and FQNEAQ (reference sequence). The CDR3 extends over 13 amino acids. The CDR3 sequence is CASSGPTGYEQYV. In DNA form, the CDR3 reads TGTGCCAGCAGCGGCCCGACAGGGTACGAGCAGTACGTC.

In DNA form, the CDR3 reads TGCGCCAGCAGTACTGGCACCGGGGAGCTGTTTTTT. Protein product: CASSTGTGELFF. This chain joins TRBV10-1 and TRBJ2-2; D is uncertain. The CDR3 is 12 residues long. V lost 5 bases and J lost 4, with 5 bases in between. Germline CDR1 and CDR2: WNHNN and SYGVQD (reference sequence).

This chain uses TRBV7-7 with TRBJ2-1; 9 bases are shared with TRBD1. The CDR3 consists of 12 residues. Germline loops: CDR1 SSHAT, CDR2 FNYEAQ (reference sequence). CDR3: CAIGQGTNEQFF. CDR3 DNA sequence: TGTGCTATCGGACAGGGGACCAATGAGCAGTTCTTC.

This chain connects TRBV19 to TRBJ1-2, with D maybe TRBD1 (5 bases). Germline CDR1 LNHDA, CDR2 SQIVND (reference sequence). The germline V and J ends were trimmed by 7 bases and 5 bases, with 17 bases remaining between them. The CDR3 loop spans 14 amino acids. The CDR3 spells CASKDGGGGYGYTF. The CDR3, as DNA: TGTGCCAGTAAAGACGGTGGTGGGGGGTATGGCTACACCTTC.

The V call is TRBV6-5, the J call TRBJ2-6; D gene unclear. V lost 4 bases to trimming and J lost 0 bases, with 10 bases between them. CDR1 and CDR2 from the germline V gene are MNHEY and SVGAGI. This CDR3 comprises 16 residues. CDR3 DNA: TGTGCCAGCAGTTCGTCGTCCAGCTCTGGGGCCAACGTCCTGACTTTC. Amino acids: CASSSSSSSGANVLTF.

The genes are TRBV28 and TRBJ2-2, with 8 bases fitting TRBD2. The V gene's germline CDR1 is MDHEN and CDR2 SYDVKM. V dropped 11 bases and J dropped 5; count of bases not matched to a gene: 7. CDR3 length equals 13 residues. The CDR3 coding sequence is TGTGCCGGGGGGCGCGGGGGGACCGGGGAGCTGTTTTTT. Translating gives CAGGRGGTGELFF.

This chain links TRBV30 with TRBJ1-6; TRBD1 agrees at 7 bases. Germline V gene data show CDR1 as GTSNPN and CDR2 as SVGIG (reference sequence). The CDR3 sequence is 12 residues long. After removal of 5 bases from V and 6 bases from J, the junction contained 1 base not matched to a gene. The CDR3 region has the DNA TGTGCCTGGGACAGGGCTAATTCACCCCTCCACTTT. This encodes CAWDRANSPLHF.

The rearrangement joins TRBV9 to TRBJ2-1, with 13 bases fitting TRBD2. Germline CDR1 and CDR2: SGDLS and YYNGEE. This CDR3 region has 14 residues. The J segment lost 8 bases and the V segment lost 6 bases, leaving 5 bases of the junction unmatched. The CDR3 loop reads CASTLLAGGHEQFF. The CDR3, as DNA: TGTGCCAGCACCTTACTAGCGGGAGGGCATGAGCAGTTCTTC.

CDR3 DNA: TGTGCCAGCAGCGCGGGACTAGCAGAGACCCAGTACTTC. As protein: CASSAGLAETQYF. The gene calls are TRBV9 and TRBJ2-5, with 9 bases fitting TRBD2. CDR1 and CDR2 (germline): SGDLS, YYNGEE. The CDR3 is 13 amino acids. V was pared by 3 bases and J by 4 bases, with 1 base of the junction left unmatched.

The chain couples TRBV5-4 to TRBJ2-3; D possibly corresponds to TRBD2 (6 bases). The germline V gene encodes CDR1 SGHNT and CDR2 YYREEE (reference sequence). The CDR3 is 14 amino acids. V was clipped by 4 bases and J by 6 bases, with 15 bases between them. CDR3 sequence: CASSPDWGRDTQYF. DNA of the CDR3: TGTGCCAGCAGCCCAGATTGGGGGAGGGATACGCAGTATTTT. The variable domain in full, completed from reference TRBV5-4 and TRBJ2-3, reads ETGVTQSPTHLIKTRGQQVTLRCSSQSGHNTVSWYQQALGQGPQFIFQYYREEENGRGNFPPRFSGLQFPNYSSELNVNALELDDSALYLCASSPDWGRDTQYFGPGTRLTVL.

This chain uses TRBV18 with TRBJ1-1, with D possibly being TRBD1 (5 bases). The CDR3 is 13 amino acids. V was shortened by 5 bases and J by 1 base, with 8 bases between the two germline ends. From germline, CDR1 is KGHSH and CDR2 LQKENI. This CDR3 reads CASSTGGNTEAFF. Here the CDR3 DNA reads TGTGCCAGCTCAACCGGGGGGAACACTGAAGCTTTCTTT. Based on the CDR3 plus reference TRBV18 and TRBJ1-1, the full variable domain is NAGVMQNPRHLVRRRGQEARLRCSPMKGHSHVYWYRQLPEEGLKFMVYLQKENIIDESGMPKERFSAEFPKEGPSILRIQQVVRGDSAAYFCASSTGGNTEAFFGQGTRLTVV.

The chain couples TRBV7-6 to TRBJ1-2; TRBD1 matches at 7 bases. The CDR3 is 20 amino acids. Germline values: CDR1 SGHVS, CDR2 FNYEAQ. The J segment lost 1 base and the V segment lost 4 bases, leaving 21 bases of the junction unmatched. This CDR3 reads CASSSADRKQGGNFNYGYTF. The CDR3 bases are TGTGCCAGCAGCTCCGCCGATAGGAAGCAGGGGGGAAACTTTAACTATGGCTACACCTTC.

The chain recombines TRBV4-1 with TRBJ2-5, with 8 bases fitting TRBD2. Germline CDR1 MGHRA, CDR2 YSYEKL. The V gene end was trimmed by 3 bases and the J gene end by 1 base; junction bases not matched to a gene: 7. The CDR3 runs to 16 residues. The CDR3, as DNA: TGCGCCAGCAGCCAGGGTGGCGGGGGGAGCCAAGAGACCCAGTACTTC. Translating it yields CASSQGGGGSQETQYF.

The chain recombines TRBV19 with TRBJ2-7, with D perhaps matching TRBD1 (8 bases). The CDR3 length is 14 residues. V was shortened by 4 bases and J by 6 bases, with 16 bases between the two germline ends. Germline assignment: CDR1 LNHDA and CDR2 SQIVND (reference sequence). CDR3 residues: CASSSTDREGEQYV. DNA for the CDR3: TGTGCCAGTAGTAGTACGGACAGGGAGGGCGAGCAGTACGTC.

This clone has just a few counts. This chain links TRBV6-1 with TRBJ2-3; D might be TRBD2 (6 bases). Trimming stripped 4 bases from V and 0 bases from J, with 8 bases between. The germline CDR1 and CDR2 sequences are MNHNS and SASEGT. The CDR3 contains 14 residues. This chain's CDR3 is CASSAGGSTDTQYF. CDR3 bases: TGTGCCAGCAGTGCCGGGGGAAGCACAGATACGCAGTATTTT.